A single sample gave rise to the 22 T cell receptor beta chains below, sequenced in a study of technical replicates of blood from a few donors. The data were produced by immunoSEQ multiplex PCR, yet TCRdb's version contains in-frame clones alone and is incomplete. The sample lists tens of thousands of clones; approximately 94% were seen once. Sequencing was done on a sample of T cells isolated from PBMCs. These receptors all stem from a human donor in good health.

This clone was found once. This chain joins TRBV4-1 and TRBJ2-2, with TRBD2 identical over 9 bases. The junction had 6 bases not matched to a gene; V was cut back by 3 bases and J by 1 base. The CDR3 sequence is 17 residues long. The germline gives CDR1 MGHRA, CDR2 YSYEKL. The CDR3 loop is CASSQRLAALNTGELFF. DNA for the CDR3: TGCGCCAGCAGCCAGAGACTAGCGGCGTTGAACACCGGGGAGCTGTTTTTT.

The table lists this clone with a count of one. The chain has TRBV11-3 and TRBJ1-2; 7 bases agree with TRBD1. CDR1 SGHNT and CDR2 YENEEA come from the germline V gene. The CDR3 is 16 residues long. V trimming: 2 bases; J trimming: 1 base; junction bases outside the gene matches: 7. The CDR3 DNA reads TGTGCCAGCAGCTTATTATCCGGACAGGATAACTATGGCTACACCTTC. Protein sequence: CASSLLSGQDNYGYTF.

V and J are TRBV7-6 and TRBJ2-1, with D perhaps TRBD2 (6 bases). The CDR3 extends over 16 amino acids. The germline V gene has CDR1 SGHVS and CDR2 FNYEAQ. V lost 5 bases and J 7 bases, leaving 21 bases between the germline ends. The CDR3 DNA sequence: TGTGCCAGCAGCCCGGTCACGGGGGTGCCGATTAATGAGCAGTTCTTC. Its translation is CASSPVTGVPINEQFF. Full variable domain (rest looked up from reference TRBV7-6 and TRBJ2-1): GAGVSQSPRYKVTKRGQDVALRCDPISGHVSLYWYRQALGQGPEFLTYFNYEAQQDKSGLPNDRFSAERPEGSISTLTIQRTEQRDSAMYRCASSPVTGVPINEQFFGPGTRLTVL.

V usage is TRBV7-6 and J usage is TRBJ2-7, with TRBD1 as a possible D gene (5 bases). Trimming left V 2 bases short and J 0 bases short, with 11 bases between. Germline assignment: CDR1 SGHVS and CDR2 FNYEAQ. This CDR3 contains 15 residues. The CDR3 DNA reads TGTGCCAGCAGCTTAAGCCCGGACAACTCCTACGAGCAGTACTTC. This codes for CASSLSPDNSYEQYF.

This rearrangement joins TRBV6-5 to TRBJ2-1; TRBD2 is a possible D gene (5 bases). This CDR3 is built from 15 residues. The V end lost 4 bases, the J end lost 3 bases, and 13 bases lay between the germline ends. Germline V gene sequence: CDR1 MNHEY, CDR2 SVGAGI. This chain's CDR3 is CASSSFEGYYNEQFF. The CDR3 nucleotides are TGTGCCAGCAGTTCTTTCGAGGGATACTACAATGAGCAGTTCTTC.

In its sample, this clone was seen once. The chain joins TRBV19 to TRBJ2-7; 7 nucleotides align to TRBD1. CDR1 is LNHDA and CDR2 is SQIVND in the germline V gene (reference sequence). The CDR3 runs 16 residues. Losses at the gene ends were 5 bases for V and 5 bases for J; bases not matched to a gene: 15. The CDR3 loop reads CASSGPIWDRKNEQYF. The CDR3 DNA reads TGTGCCAGTAGTGGCCCTATATGGGACAGAAAAAACGAGCAGTACTTC.

J is TRBJ1-5 and V is TRBV7-8; D call uncertain. The germline V and J ends were trimmed by 0 bases and 4 bases, with 4 bases remaining between them. CDR1 SGHVS and CDR2 FQNEAQ come from the germline V gene. This CDR3 is 13 amino acids long. CDR3 nucleotide sequence: TGTGCCAGCAGCTTAGCGCGTAATCAGCCCCAGCATTTT. Translating gives CASSLARNQPQHF. Full variable domain (rest looked up from reference TRBV7-8 and TRBJ1-5): GAGVSQSPRYKVAKRGQDVALRCDPISGHVSLFWYQQALGQGPEFLTYFQNEAQLDKSGLPSDRFFAERPEGSVSTLKIQRTQQEDSAVYLCASSLARNQPQHFGDGTRLSIL.

The genes are TRBV28 and TRBJ2-7; TRBD1 aligns across 10 bases. The V gene's germline CDR1 is MDHEN and CDR2 SYDVKM. V gave up 6 bases and J gave up 4 bases; unmatched junction bases: 9. The CDR3 has 15 residues. The CDR3 DNA sequence: TGTGCCAGCAGGGGGCTCGGACAGGGGGAATACGAGCAGTACTTC. Translated, it gives CASRGLGQGEYEQYF.

This clone occurred once. This sequence joins TRBV11-3 and TRBJ2-7; D may be TRBD1 (6 bases). The CDR3 sequence is 16 residues long. Germline CDR1 reads SGHNT; CDR2 reads YENEEA. V was trimmed by 4 bases and J by 1 base, leaving 17 bases between them. Here the CDR3 DNA reads TGTGCCAGCAGCTCACTAGGGACATTGGAATCCTACGAGCAGTACTTC. As protein: CASSSLGTLESYEQYF.

The chain employs TRBV25-1 and TRBJ2-3; 12 positions agree with TRBD2. This CDR3 is built from 15 residues. Per germline, CDR1 MGHDK and CDR2 SYGVNS. Trimming took 5 bases from V and 3 from J; bases not matched to a gene: 3. The DNA of the CDR3 is TGTGCCAGCAGTTCGACTAGCGGGAGAACAGATACGCAGTATTTT. It translates to CASSSTSGRTDTQYF. Complete variable domain (other parts from reference TRBV25-1 and TRBJ2-3): EADIYQTPRYLVIGTGKKITLECSQTMGHDKMYWYQQDPGMELHLIHYSYGVNSTEKGDLSSESTVSRIRTEHFPLTLESARPSHTSQYLCASSSTSGRTDTQYFGPGTRLTVL.

The chain is built from TRBV25-1 and TRBJ2-3, with TRBD1 matching over 8 bases. Germline-derived CDR1 and CDR2 are MGHDK and SYGVNS. CDR3 length: 17 amino acids. V was pared by 4 bases and J by 2 bases, with 11 bases of the junction left unmatched. CDR3 sequence reads: CASSVVPGQELTDTQYF. CDR3 DNA: TGTGCCAGCAGTGTTGTCCCGGGACAGGAGCTCACAGATACGCAGTATTTT.

The rearrangement joins TRBV28 to TRBJ2-3, with D possibly being TRBD2 (6 bases). CDR3 length equals 14 residues. Germline V CDR1 and CDR2: MDHEN, SYDVKM. Trimming took 3 bases from V and 6 from J, leaving 13 bases between them. The CDR3 loop is CASSLGREWDTQYF. The CDR3 nucleotides are TGTGCCAGCAGTTTGGGTCGGGAGTGGGATACGCAGTATTTT.

The gene calls are TRBV6-1 and TRBJ2-2; D may be TRBD1 (5 bases). This CDR3 is 13 amino acids long. Trimming removed 10 bases at V and 1 base at J, with 10 bases between. Germline-derived CDR1 and CDR2 are MNHNS and SASEGT. The CDR3 nucleotides read TGTGCCACGCAGGGTATGAACACCGGGGAGCTGTTTTTT. It specifies CATQGMNTGELFF.

The rearrangement uses TRBV4-1 and TRBJ1-2; a possible D gene is TRBD1 (6 bases). With 6 bases removed from V and 1 base from J, the gap between germline ends came to 15 bases. This CDR3 has 15 residues. Germline lookup yields CDR1 MGHRA and CDR2 YSYEKL. CDR3: CASRPTGNLNYGYTF. Written as DNA, the CDR3 is TGCGCCAGCAGGCCGACAGGAAACCTTAACTATGGCTACACCTTC.

In DNA, the CDR3 is TGCGCCAGCAGCTTGGGGACAAGCGGGACCGGGGAGCTGTTTTTT. Protein sequence: CASSLGTSGTGELFF. The chain recombines TRBV5-1 with TRBJ2-2, with TRBD2 as a possible D gene (6 bases). CDR1 SGHRS and CDR2 YFSETQ come from the germline V gene. The V gene lost 0 bases and the J gene lost 5 bases, with 11 bases spanning the gap. The CDR3 length is 15 residues.

The V and J genes are TRBV28 and TRBJ2-4; tentative D call: TRBD1 (6 bases). CDR1 is MDHEN and CDR2 is SYDVKM in the germline V gene. With 5 bases removed from V and 4 bases from J, the gap between germline ends came to 12 bases. CDR3 size: 14 residues. Here the CDR3 reads CASSVMDSKNIQYF. In DNA form, the CDR3 reads TGTGCCAGCAGTGTAATGGACAGTAAAAACATTCAGTACTTC.

This clone has a single count. The chain recombines TRBV19 with TRBJ1-1, with D possibly matching TRBD1 (5 bases). The V gene lost 5 bases and the J gene lost 0 bases, with 7 bases spanning the gap. Germline V gene sequence: CDR1 LNHDA, CDR2 SQIVND (reference sequence). The CDR3 contains 13 residues. In DNA, the CDR3 is TGTGCCAGTAGTGACAGATTGAACACTGAAGCTTTCTTT. Translated: CASSDRLNTEAFF.

The gene calls are TRBV2 and TRBJ2-1; no definite D call. The CDR3 runs 11 residues. The germline V gene has CDR1 SNHLY and CDR2 FYNNEI. Trimming took 10 bases from V and 3 from J, leaving 7 bases between them. CDR3 bases: TGTGCCATCCAGAACTACAATGAGCAGTTCTTC. Protein: CAIQNYNEQFF.

This clone was detected only once. The J gene is TRBJ2-5, the V gene TRBV5-4; D is uncertain. The germline CDR1 and CDR2 sequences are SGHNT and YYREEE (reference sequence). There are 13 residues in the CDR3. Deletions cut 1 base from V and 3 bases from J, with 7 bases between. CDR3 amino acids: CASSLTTKETQYF. The CDR3 nucleotides are TGTGCCAGCAGCTTGACTACAAAAGAGACCCAGTACTTC.

The chain employs TRBV6-1 and TRBJ2-7; D is uncertain. Looked up from germline, CDR1 is MNHNS and CDR2 is SASEGT. Trimming pared 2 bases from V and 2 bases from J, leaving 16 bases between. The CDR3 sequence is 16 residues long. The CDR3 nucleotides read TGTGCCAGCAGTGAATTCATGCGGTTGAAAACCTACGAGCAGTACTTC. Translating gives CASSEFMRLKTYEQYF.

V usage is TRBV5-1 and J usage is TRBJ2-5; 11 bases line up with TRBD2. Trimming cost V 4 bases and J 3 bases; bases outside gene matches: 2. The CDR3 consists of 14 residues. Germline CDR1 and CDR2: SGHRS and YFSETQ. The DNA for the CDR3 is TGCGCCAGCAGCCCGACTAGCGGGGAAGAGACCCAGTACTTC. This codes for CASSPTSGEETQYF.

The chain joins TRBV25-1 to TRBJ2-1; maybe TRBD1 (6 bases). In germline, CDR1 is MGHDK, CDR2 SYGVNS. Trimming removed 4 bases at V and 1 base at J, with 14 bases between. The CDR3 covers 16 residues. CDR3 residues: CASSGKPGQSYNEQFF. As DNA, the CDR3 is TGTGCCAGCAGTGGTAAGCCGGGACAATCCTACAATGAGCAGTTCTTC.